Following are 9 T cell receptor beta chains from one sample sequenced in a study of cytomegalovirus exposure and HLA in healthy donors. PCR involved 60 Vbeta and 13 Jbeta primers. Sequencing was performed with immunoSEQ multiplex PCR; in TCRdb, only in-frame clones are kept and a portion is missing. The sample comprises under 150,000 clones, about 64% of which are singletons, and less than 5% rests with the top ten. Material: PBMCs. The source is a man aged 60 to 69 in good health and CMV-seronegative.

The chain couples TRBV6-1 to TRBJ2-1, with 9 bases that match TRBD2. This CDR3 contains 15 residues. In germline, CDR1 is MNHNS, CDR2 SASEGT. V was clipped by 7 bases and J by 2 bases; unmatched bases: 6. The CDR3 sequence: CASKVAGVPYNEQFF. CDR3 in DNA: TGTGCCAGCAAGGTAGCGGGAGTCCCCTACAATGAGCAGTTCTTC.

This chain uses TRBV5-1 with TRBJ1-1; D unresolved. Germline CDR1 is SGHRS and CDR2 is YFSETQ. The CDR3 contains 15 residues. V lost 2 bases to trimming and J lost 1 base, with 12 bases between them. The CDR3 loop reads CASSLLPGRNTEAFF. The CDR3 nucleotides read TGCGCCAGCAGCTTACTGCCGGGTAGGAACACTGAAGCTTTCTTT.

The chain recombines TRBV2 with TRBJ2-4, with 7 bases identical to TRBD1. CDR1 is SNHLY and CDR2 is FYNNEI in the germline V gene. The CDR3 totals 14 residues. V shed 6 bases and J 5 bases; nucleotides not matched to a gene: 7. The CDR3 DNA reads TGTGCCAGCAGGACCGGGACAGACGAAAACATTCAGTACTTC. This translates into CASRTGTDENIQYF.

The rearrangement uses TRBV6-5 and TRBJ2-7; D call uncertain. Germline V gives CDR1 MNHEY, CDR2 SVGAGI. V was clipped by 4 bases and J by 1 base, with 11 bases between them. CDR3 length equals 14 residues. CDR3 sequence reads: CASSSVDRSYEQYF. The DNA of the CDR3 is TGTGCCAGCAGTTCCGTAGATAGATCCTACGAGCAGTACTTC.

This clone came up once. The V gene is TRBV7-9, the J gene TRBJ1-1, with D perhaps matching TRBD1 (6 bases). This CDR3 spans 14 amino acids. CDR1 is SEHNR and CDR2 is FQNEAQ in the germline V gene (reference sequence). Trimming left V 8 bases short and J 2 bases short, with 15 bases between. CDR3 coding DNA: TGTGCCAGCGGCCCCGGGGGGGGCAACACTGAAGCTTTCTTT. This codes for CASGPGGGNTEAFF.

The chain recombines TRBV28 with TRBJ1-2, with TRBD1 matching over 10 bases. V lost 7 bases to trimming and J lost 1 base; unmatched junction nucleotides: 6. Per the germline V gene, CDR1 is MDHEN and CDR2 is SYDVKM. The CDR3 runs to 15 residues. CDR3 loop: CASTRDRGNNYGYTF. In DNA, the CDR3 is TGTGCCAGCACACGGGACAGGGGAAATAACTATGGCTACACCTTC.

The chain links TRBV7-3 to TRBJ2-1; TRBD2 might be the D (6 bases). CDR1 is SGHTA, CDR2 FQGTGA, per germline. The CDR3 has 13 residues. Trimming shortened V by 2 bases and J by 7 bases, and 9 bases separated the two germline ends. The CDR3 DNA reads as TGTGCCAGCAGCTTAGGCGGAGGGAATGAGCAGTTCTTC. It is translated as CASSLGGGNEQFF.

This clone was found a few times. The CDR3 coding sequence is TGTGCCAGCAGTCTAGCGGGAGGCGGAGAGACCCAGTACTTC. Its protein is CASSLAGGGETQYF. The chain carries TRBV28 and TRBJ2-5, with 11 bases that match TRBD2. The CDR3 length is 14 residues. V was pared by 5 bases and J by 4 bases, with 3 bases of the junction left unmatched. Germline V gene sequence: CDR1 MDHEN, CDR2 SYDVKM.

The CDR3 DNA sequence: TGCGCCAGCAGCTTCGGACTAGCGGGAGGAACCGGGGAGCTGTTTTTT. Translated, it gives CASSFGLAGGTGELFF. V gene TRBV5-1 combines with J gene TRBJ2-2, with 14 positions matching TRBD2. This CDR3 is built from 16 residues. Germline CDR1 and CDR2: SGHRS and YFSETQ. The ends lost 2 bases at V and 5 bases at J; junction bases unmatched: 2.